This is a list of T cell receptor beta chains from one sample in a study of cytomegalovirus exposure and HLA in healthy donors. Profiling relied on immunoSEQ multiplex PCR, and the TCRdb table lists in-frame clones only, not all of them. This sample has about 73,000 clones, with 85% to 95% found just once. The sample was PBMCs. These receptors came from a man aged 18 to 35 in good health and CMV-seronegative. Each CDR3 is given without its conserved first and last residue. The order of the fields is V gene, D gene, CDR3 length, clone size, CDR3 protein. A D gene is named only where the DNA matches it firmly. Expanded clones are given a class, and other clones once, few, many or no size at all.

v_gene: TRBV9
d_gene: TRBD1
len: 14
abundance: -
CDR3aa: ASSPRQGREPYEQY

v_gene: TRBV9
d_gene: -
len: 14
abundance: -
CDR3aa: ASSVDVFGGKNGYT

v_gene: TRBV30
d_gene: TRBD1
len: 11
abundance: -
CDR3aa: AWSEGTGNGYT

v_gene: TRBV7-2
d_gene: -
len: 12
abundance: -
CDR3aa: ASSSGALGNTIY

v_gene: TRBV15
d_gene: -
len: 12
abundance: -
CDR3aa: ATSRERRNQPQH

v_gene: TRBV6-1
d_gene: TRBD2
len: 13
abundance: -
CDR3aa: ASSRRLAGEETQY

v_gene: TRBV28
d_gene: TRBD2
len: 14
abundance: -
CDR3aa: ASSKGVGLAPDTQY

v_gene: TRBV30
d_gene: -
len: 10
abundance: -
CDR3aa: AGGRNTGELF

v_gene: TRBV6-6
d_gene: -
len: 14
abundance: -
CDR3aa: ASSNYLRGGDQPQH

v_gene: TRBV9
d_gene: -
len: 12
abundance: -
CDR3aa: ASSRGHANTEAF

v_gene: TRBV11-2
d_gene: TRBD1
len: 13
abundance: once
CDR3aa: ASSPGDRNNQPQH

v_gene: TRBV7-3
d_gene: -
len: 11
abundance: -
CDR3aa: ASSLGLVGTQY